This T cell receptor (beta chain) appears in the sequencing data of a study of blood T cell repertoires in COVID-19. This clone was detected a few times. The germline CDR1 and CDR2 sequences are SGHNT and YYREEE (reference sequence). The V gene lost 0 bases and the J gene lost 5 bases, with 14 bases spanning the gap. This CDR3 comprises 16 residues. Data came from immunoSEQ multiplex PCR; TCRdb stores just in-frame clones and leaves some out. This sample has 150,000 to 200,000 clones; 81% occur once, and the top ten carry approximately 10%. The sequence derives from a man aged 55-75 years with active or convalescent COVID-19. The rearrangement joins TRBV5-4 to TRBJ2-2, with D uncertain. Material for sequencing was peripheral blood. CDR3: CASSLVGPLPTGELFF. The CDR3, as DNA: TGTGCCAGCAGCTTGGTTGGGCCATTGCCGACCGGGGAGCTGTTTTTT. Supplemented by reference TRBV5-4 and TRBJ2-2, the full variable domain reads ETGVTQSPTHLIKTRGQQVTLRCSSQSGHNTVSWYQQALGQGPQFIFQYYREEENGRGNFPPRFSGLQFPNYSSELNVNALELDDSALYLCASSLVGPLPTGELFFGEGSRLTVL.